The 10 T cell receptor beta chains below all came from one sample that was sequenced in a study of blood T cell repertoires in COVID-19. Libraries were prepared by immunoSEQ multiplex PCR; TCRdb keeps only in-frame clonotypes and omits some of them. The sample shows tens of thousands of clones, 65% to 90% of them seen only once. The source material was peripheral blood. These TCRs come from a young man with COVID-19, enrolled during active disease.

The rearrangement links TRBV6-2 or TRBV6-3 to TRBJ2-7; 10 positions agree with TRBD2. This CDR3 spans 17 amino acids. Germline CDR1 reads MNHEY; CDR2 reads SVGEGT. The V gene end was trimmed by 2 bases and the J gene end by 2 bases; junction bases not matched to a gene: 9. CDR3 sequence: CASSYDLRTSGTYEQYF. The CDR3 DNA reads TGTGCCAGCAGTTACGACCTCAGGACTAGCGGCACCTACGAGCAGTACTTC.

The chain has TRBV7-2 and TRBJ1-6, with D possibly being TRBD1 (5 bases). Germline V gives CDR1 SGHTA, CDR2 FQGNSA. This CDR3 spans 15 amino acids. V was trimmed by 5 bases and J by 7 bases, leaving 15 bases between them. CDR3 in amino acids: CASSVTGGANSPLHF. CDR3 DNA: TGTGCCAGCAGCGTAACAGGAGGGGCAAATTCACCCCTCCACTTT.

The chain combines TRBV6-2 or TRBV6-3 with TRBJ1-5; 9 bases agree with TRBD1. The CDR3 runs 18 residues. Germline loops: CDR1 MNHEY, CDR2 SVGEGT. V dropped 6 bases and J dropped 0; count of bases not matched to a gene: 12. Here the CDR3 DNA reads TGTGCCAGCAGCCGTACCGGGACAGGGTACTATAGCAATCAGCCCCAGCATTTT. It is translated as CASSRTGTGYYSNQPQHF.

The V gene is TRBV7-6, the J gene TRBJ2-3; D call uncertain. CDR3 length equals 14 residues. The germline V gene has CDR1 SGHVS and CDR2 FNYEAQ. The V end was cut by 5 bases, the J end by 2 bases, with 11 bases between. CDR3 sequence reads: CASSTPTTTDTQYF. CDR3 sequence (DNA): TGTGCCAGCAGCACGCCTACCACCACAGATACGCAGTATTTT.

The chain is built from TRBV10-3 and TRBJ1-1; TRBD1 might be the D (6 bases). The germline CDR1 and CDR2 sequences are ENHRY and SYGVKD. The CDR3 has 15 residues. Trimming cost V 0 bases and J 7 bases, with 15 bases left between them. The CDR3 DNA reads TGTGCCATCAGTGAGTCCTCACAGGGTTATCTTGAAGCTTTCTTT. Translated, it gives CAISESSQGYLEAFF.

The CDR3 here is CSAPETGGLDAFF. The CDR3 region has the DNA TGCAGCGCACCAGAAACAGGGGGCCTCGACGCTTTCTTT. J is TRBJ1-1 and V is TRBV29-1; 9 bases are shared with TRBD1. Germline lookup yields CDR1 SQVTM and CDR2 ANQGSEA. The J segment lost 11 bases and the V segment lost 7 bases, leaving 14 bases of the junction unmatched. This CDR3 is built from 13 residues.

This clone was observed many times. The identical CDR3 is also encoded by other nucleotide sequences in the sample. V gene TRBV19 combines with J gene TRBJ2-7; 9 nucleotides align to TRBD2. V trimming: 4 bases; J trimming: 2 bases; junction bases outside the gene matches: 3. Germline V gene data show CDR1 as LNHDA and CDR2 as SQIVND (reference sequence). The CDR3 spans 14 residues. Here the CDR3 reads CASSRAGGTYEQYF. The DNA for the CDR3 is TGTGCCAGTAGTAGGGCGGGGGGGACCTACGAGCAGTACTTC.

The CDR3 loop is CASSDSTGEQGDPPLSGNTIYF. CDR3 nucleotide sequence: TGTGCCAGCAGTGACTCAACCGGGGAACAGGGGGATCCCCCTCTCTCTGGAAACACCATATATTTT. The genes are TRBV6-4 and TRBJ1-3; 8 nucleotides match TRBD1. CDR1 and CDR2 from the germline V gene are MRHNA and SNTAGT. V was clipped by 0 bases and J by 0 bases; unmatched bases: 19. This CDR3 spans 22 amino acids.

This clone has only one observation. The chain couples TRBV6-6 to TRBJ2-2, with 7 bases matching TRBD1. V trimming: 5 bases; J trimming: 5 bases; junction bases outside the gene matches: 5. This CDR3 has 14 residues. Germline loops: CDR1 MNHNY, CDR2 SVGAGI (reference sequence). CDR3 nucleotides: TGTGCCAGCAGTCTACAGGGGTTGACCGGGGAGCTGTTTTTT. Amino acid sequence: CASSLQGLTGELFF.

V gene TRBV9 combines with J gene TRBJ1-5; no reliable D call. This CDR3 is built from 14 residues. V gave up 4 bases and J gave up 3 bases, with 11 bases separating them. Per germline, CDR1 SGDLS and CDR2 YYNGEE. The CDR3 here is CASSQNGVNQPQHF. CDR3 DNA sequence: TGTGCCAGCAGCCAGAACGGGGTCAATCAGCCCCAGCATTTT. Full variable domain (outside the CDR3, taken from reference TRBV9 and TRBJ1-5): DSGVTQTPKHLITATGQRVTLRCSPRSGDLSVYWYQQSLDQGLQFLIQYYNGEERAKGNILERFSAQQFPDLHSELNLSSLELGDSALYFCASSQNGVNQPQHFGDGTRLSIL.